This T cell receptor beta chain was identified in a study of PD-L1 blockade in urothelial cancer. Whole-study context: Prior chemotherapy in patients spanned 0 to 3 regimens. Researchers looked at the blood 3 weeks (second dose) and 6 weeks after treatment began.

The assay was immunoSEQ multiplex PCR, and TCRdb's table has in-frame clones only and misses some. The sample contains around 87,000 clones, over 80% of which appear only once. Time point defined: peripheral blood 6 weeks after treatment start. Metastatic or locally advanced urothelial carcinoma was present in the patients. The V and J ends lost 1 base and 9 bases, in that order; junction bases with no gene match: 4. The CDR3 length is 14 residues. Germline V lookup: CDR1 SGHTA, CDR2 FQGTGA. The sequences come from PBMCs, collected around atezolizumab (anti-PD-L1) treatment. The TCR was taken from a man aged 70 or older with urothelial cancer. The rearrangement uses TRBV7-3 and TRBJ2-1, with 9 positions matching TRBD2. The chain's CDR3 is CASSLNRREGEQFF. In DNA form, the CDR3 reads TGTGCCAGCAGCTTAAATCGGCGGGAGGGTGAGCAGTTCTTC.